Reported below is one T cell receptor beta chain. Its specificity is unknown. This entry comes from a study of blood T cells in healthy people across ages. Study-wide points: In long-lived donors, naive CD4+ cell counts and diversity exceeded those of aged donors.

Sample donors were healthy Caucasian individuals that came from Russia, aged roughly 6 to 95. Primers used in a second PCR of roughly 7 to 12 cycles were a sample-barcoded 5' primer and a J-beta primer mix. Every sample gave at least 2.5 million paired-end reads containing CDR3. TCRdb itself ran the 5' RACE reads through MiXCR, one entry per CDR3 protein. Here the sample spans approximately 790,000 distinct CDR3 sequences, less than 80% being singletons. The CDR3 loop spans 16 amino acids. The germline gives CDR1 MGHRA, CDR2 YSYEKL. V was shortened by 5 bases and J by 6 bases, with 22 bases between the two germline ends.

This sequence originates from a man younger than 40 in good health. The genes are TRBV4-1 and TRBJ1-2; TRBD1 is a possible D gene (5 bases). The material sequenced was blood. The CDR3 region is CASSSPPRGAGHGYTF. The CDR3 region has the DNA TGCGCCAGCAGCTCCCCCCCTCGCGGGGCAGGCCATGGCTACACCTTC.